The present T cell receptor (beta chain) was sequenced within a study of T-cell memory formation after mild COVID-19. Study context: The study found TCR clusters largely donor specific.

The CDR3 contains 14 residues. Trimming removed 4 bases from V and 7 bases from J; junction bases left unmatched: 6. From the 5' RACE reads, TCRdb called clonotypes with MiXCR, one entry per CDR3 protein. The sample consists of 550,000 to 650,000 distinct CDR3 sequences, roughly 17% of them appearing once. Study-level findings and limits: Confirmation of SARS-CoV-2 specificity was lacking for second-wave clones peaking day 37. Clones that contracted from day 15 to 85 had balanced CD4/CD8; later expanders were CD4+ biased.

Details on this clonotype: The antigen remains undetermined.

The chain combines TRBV12-3 or TRBV12-4 with TRBJ2-1; 8 bases map to TRBD2. The sequencing sample was made of PBMCs or a T cell subset sorted from them (not recorded which). The TCR was taken from an adult woman who had mild COVID-19 (a few samples of this study predate the infection). Cell type and time point are not known. The CDR3 DNA reads as TGTGCCAGCAGTTATAGCGGGATAAGGAATGAGCAGTTCTTC. Translation gives CASSYSGIRNEQFF.